This TCR beta chain was profiled in a study of regulatory T cells in long-lasting Graves disease. Study observations and caveats: TRBV28, TRBJ1-2 and TRBJ2-5 emerged as the favored segments in persistent disease.

As to time point: newly diagnosed GD, antithyroid drugs for less than 3 months. PBMC RNA was the source of the TCR library. The CDR3 is 15 amino acids. The trim removed 7 bases at V and 2 bases at J, leaving 9 bases unmatched. To make TCR beta libraries, researchers used iRepertoire HTBI primers and Arm-PCR of CDR3 regions. In TCRdb, the multiplex PCR reads were re-called with MiXCR into one record per CDR3 protein. The sample yields under 800,000 distinct CDR3 sequences, under 20% seen once. This clonotype was seen at least ten times. Antigen unknown. The sample was also reused in another study, on T cells in Graves' hyperthyroidism and ophthalmopathy.

This chain links TRBV12-3 or TRBV12-4 with TRBJ2-3; TRBD1 matches at 7 bases. The receptor's source is a woman in her 30s with Graves disease. The input for sequencing was peripheral blood mononuclear cells (PBMCs), taken at new diagnosis, from a patient treated with antithyroid drugs. The chain's CDR3 is CASTTQGIYTDTQYF. The CDR3 DNA reads as TGTGCCAGCACGACACAGGGGATTTACACAGATACGCAGTATTTT.